This T cell receptor beta chain stems from a study of CXCR3-negative and CXCR3-positive naive CD8 T cells. To note about this clonotype: Its antigen is still unknown.

Study-wide results and caveats: CXCR3-positive naive cells carried more hydrophobic TRB CDR3s than CXCR3-negative naive cells did.

Germline-derived CDR1 and CDR2 are SQVTM and ANQGSEA. This CDR3 spans 11 amino acids. By phenotype, naive CD8+ T cells were CD45RO-CCR7+CD27+CD95-. UMI-labeled 5' RACE TRB cDNA libraries were prepared from the cells. Following a re-call of the 5' RACE reads, TCRdb has one entry per CDR3 protein and lacks DNA. This sample's table reports some 150,000 distinct CDR3 sequences. This chain joins TRBV29-1 and TRBJ2-7; TCRdb lists TRBD1, though no DNA is available to test this call. Sequences were obtained from naive CXCR3+ CD8+ T cells from blood. Regarding subset: CD45RO-CCR7+CD27+CD95- naive CD8+ T cells expressing CXCR3 (TNR3+). The sequence derives from a human donor in good health. Some clones in this sample may be carry-over from other donors' samples. The CDR3 sequence is CSVDRRDEQYF.